Listed below are T cell receptor beta chains from one sample, sequenced in a study of T cells in Graves' hyperthyroidism and ophthalmopathy. TCRdb reprocessed the multiplex PCR reads via MiXCR and lists one record per CDR3 protein. The repertoire holds over 550,000 distinct CDR3 sequences, approximately 15% seen once, with approximately 20% in the top ten. Sequencing was done on a sample of blood. These receptors were obtained from a young woman with Graves' hyperthyroidism. CDR3s include the opening cysteine and the closing phenylalanine or tryptophan. Each record gives: V gene, D gene, J gene, clone size, CDR3 protein, CDR3 DNA. A D gene is named only where the DNA matches it firmly. Clone size is stated in some rows and not others, as once, few, many or a class when expanded.

>TRBV20-1|NA|TRBJ2-1|many
CSASPGSYNEQFF
TGCAGTGCTAGCCCCGGCTCCTACAATGAGCAGTTCTTC
>TRBV7-6|TRBD2|TRBJ2-7|many
CASSQWASGSYEQYF
TGTGCCAGCAGCCAGTGGGCTAGCGGATCCTACGAGCAGTACTTC
>TRBV7-3|TRBD1|TRBJ1-2|many
CASSSDRGHGYTF
TGTGCCAGCAGCTCTGACAGGGGTCATGGCTACACCTTC
>TRBV2|NA|TRBJ1-6|many
CASSEDPGGDSPLHF
TGTGCCAGCAGTGAAGATCCGGGTGGCGATTCACCCCTCCACTTT
>TRBV6-1|TRBD2|TRBJ2-5|NA
CASSAPGGGETQYF
TGTGCCAGCAGTGCCCCGGGGGGAGGGGAGACCCAGTACTTC
>TRBV9|NA|TRBJ1-6|NA
CASSVGQLHSPLHF
TGTGCCAGCAGCGTCGGACAGCTTCATTCACCCCTCCACTTT
>TRBV29-1|NA|TRBJ1-6|NA
CSPRRHRAGGSPLHF
TGCAGCCCCAGAAGACACAGGGCGGGCGGTTCACCCCTCCACTTT
>TRBV28|TRBD2|TRBJ2-3|many
CASSSLGAGESRDTQYF
TGTGCCAGCAGTTCCTTAGGAGCGGGAGAGTCGAGAGATACGCAGTATTTT
>TRBV14|TRBD1|TRBJ2-1|once
CASSQFRDSADNEQFF
TGTGCCAGCAGCCAATTTAGGGACAGCGCTGACAATGAGCAGTTCTTC
>TRBV20-1|TRBD2|TRBJ2-3|NA
CSATTSGGGNTQYF
TGCAGTGCTACGACTAGCGGGGGGGGAAATACGCAGTATTTT
>TRBV29-1|TRBD2|TRBJ2-1|few
CSVEGMTSGESGEQFF
TGCAGCGTTGAAGGGATGACTAGCGGAGAAAGTGGAGAGCAGTTCTTC
>TRBV4-1|NA|TRBJ1-5|NA
CASSQVGSSNQPQHF
TGCGCCAGCAGCCAAGTGGGGAGTAGCAATCAGCCCCAGCATTTT
>TRBV6-5|TRBD1|TRBJ2-3|many
CASSYGQASTDTQYF
TGTGCCAGCAGTTACGGACAGGCCAGCACAGATACGCAGTATTTT
>TRBV20-1|NA|TRBJ1-2|NA
CSARPIAGKGYDYTF
TGCAGTGCTAGGCCAATCGCGGGGAAGGGCTATGACTACACCTTC
>TRBV5-1|TRBD2|TRBJ2-3|NA
CASSLVSSGTDTQYF
TGCGCCAGCAGCTTGGTTTCTAGCGGAACAGATACGCAGTATTTT
>TRBV14|TRBD2|TRBJ2-2|once
CASSPIAAGVLRAGELFF
TGTGCCAGCAGCCCCATTGCGGCGGGGGTCCTGAGGGCTGGGGAGCTGTTTTTT
>TRBV19|NA|TRBJ2-7|NA
CASSPIAGAYEQYF
TGTGCCAGTAGTCCCATAGCTGGAGCCTACGAGCAGTACTTC
>TRBV14|NA|TRBJ2-1|NA
CASSRPRGPYNEQFF
TGTGCCAGCAGTCGTCCGAGGGGCCCCTACAATGAGCAGTTCTTC
>TRBV6-1|NA|TRBJ1-2|NA
CASSKTQRLINYGYTF
TGTGCCAGCAGTAAAACCCAGAGGCTAATTAACTATGGCTACACCTTC
>TRBV10-3|TRBD1|TRBJ1-2|few
CAISESNGQGASGYTF
TGTGCCATCAGTGAATCCAACGGACAGGGGGCTTCGGGCTACACCTTC
>TRBV27|TRBD1|TRBJ1-2|few
CASSSMGTGGSGYTF
TGTGCCAGCAGTTCAATGGGGACAGGGGGCTCTGGCTACACCTTC